This T cell receptor beta chain was sequenced in a study of blood T cell repertoires in COVID-19. In the original workflow: Reference gene primers were amplified, and this amplification served to estimate nucleated cell counts. Clones were read by immunoSEQ multiplex PCR, and TCRdb kept only the in-frame ones, dropping some. The V and J calls and clone size come from that table; D and trimming were worked out from the DNA. Seen here are 250,000 to 350,000 clones, roughly 90% observed once, and the top ten hold roughly 2.9%. The origin of this receptor is a woman aged 25 to 39 with COVID-19, enrolled during active disease. Input material: peripheral blood.

The CDR3 loop reads CASSEGRAGGYGYTF. Here the CDR3 DNA reads TGTGCCAGCAGTGAAGGAAGGGCGGGGGGCTATGGCTACACCTTC. The rearrangement links TRBV6-1 to TRBJ1-2, with a possible D match to TRBD1 (5 bases). This CDR3 region has 15 residues. CDR1 MNHNS and CDR2 SASEGT come from the germline V gene. The V end was cut by 1 base, the J end by 4 bases, with 13 bases between.